This TCR beta chain derives from a study of regulatory T cells in long-lasting Graves disease. The time point is: newly diagnosed GD, antithyroid drugs for less than 3 months. Scientists built the TCR library using RNA that was extracted from PBMCs. Investigators prepared the TCR beta libraries by applying iRepertoire HTBI primers and Arm-PCR of CDR3 regions. TCRdb ran MiXCR on the multiplex PCR reads and lists one entry per CDR3 protein. The sample includes 380,000 or so distinct CDR3 sequences, 16% of them seen just once. These data also featured in a second study, about T cells in Graves' hyperthyroidism and ophthalmopathy. This second study says: Carried out on the TCR CDR3, a first-round RT-PCR used the HTBI primer set. Also found in blood were most expanded thyroid clonotypes above 0.001.

The TCR was taken from a woman aged 18-30 years with Graves disease. The sequences come from peripheral blood mononuclear cells (PBMCs), collected at new diagnosis, from a patient treated with antithyroid drugs.

For the CDR3, the DNA is TGTGCCAGTAAGGAGGTAATCGGTTCACCCCTCCACTTT. The encoded protein is CASKEVIGSPLHF. V gene TRBV19 combines with J gene TRBJ1-6; D uncertain. CDR1 LNHDA and CDR2 SQIVND come from the germline V gene (reference sequence). Deletions cut 7 bases from V and 9 bases from J, with 13 bases between. The CDR3 runs 13 residues.